This TCR beta chain appears in the sequencing data of a study of blood T cell repertoires in COVID-19. Study context: Both acute and convalescent COVID-19 samples were obtained from the United States, Italy and Spain. Sources were T cells, B-cell-depleted T cells, or PBMCs; the material itself was cDNA or gDNA.

The sample holds a few counts of this clone. V was pared by 0 bases and J by 4 bases, with 2 bases of the junction left unmatched. This CDR3 is built from 14 residues. Looked up from germline, CDR1 is LGHDT and CDR2 is YNNKEL (reference sequence). Produced via immunoSEQ multiplex PCR; TCRdb's table is partial and in-frame only. The sample has approximately 390,000 clones, 70% to 90% seen once. The sample comprised peripheral blood. This chain uses TRBV3-1 (or the pseudogene TRBV3-2) with TRBJ1-2, with 7 bases identical to TRBD1. This clonotype originated in a woman aged 60 to 75 with COVID-19, enrolled during active disease. CDR3 amino acids: CASSQDSGGYGYTF. DNA for the CDR3: TGTGCCAGCAGCCAAGACTCAGGGGGCTATGGCTACACCTTC.